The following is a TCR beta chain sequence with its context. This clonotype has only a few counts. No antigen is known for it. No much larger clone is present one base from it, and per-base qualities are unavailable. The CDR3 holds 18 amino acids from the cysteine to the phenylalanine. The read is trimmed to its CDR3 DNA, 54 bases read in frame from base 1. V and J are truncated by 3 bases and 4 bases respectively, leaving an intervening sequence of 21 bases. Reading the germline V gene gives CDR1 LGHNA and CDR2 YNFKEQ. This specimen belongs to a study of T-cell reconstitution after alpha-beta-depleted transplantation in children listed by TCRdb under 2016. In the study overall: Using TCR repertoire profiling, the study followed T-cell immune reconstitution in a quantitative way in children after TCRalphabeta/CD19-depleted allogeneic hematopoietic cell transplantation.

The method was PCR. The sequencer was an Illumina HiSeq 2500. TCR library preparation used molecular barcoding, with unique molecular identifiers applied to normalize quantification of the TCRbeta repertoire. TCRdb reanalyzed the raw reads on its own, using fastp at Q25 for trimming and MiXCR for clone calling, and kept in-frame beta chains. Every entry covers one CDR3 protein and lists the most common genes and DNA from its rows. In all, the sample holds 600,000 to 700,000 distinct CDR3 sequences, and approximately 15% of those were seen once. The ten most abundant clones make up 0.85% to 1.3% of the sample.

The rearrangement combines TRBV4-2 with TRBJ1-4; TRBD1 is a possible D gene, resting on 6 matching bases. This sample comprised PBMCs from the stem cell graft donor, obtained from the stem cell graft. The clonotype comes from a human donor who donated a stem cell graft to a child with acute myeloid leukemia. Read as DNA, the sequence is TGTGCCAGCAGCCAGGAACGGGGGCTAGGGGCCTTTAATGAAAAACTGTTTTTT. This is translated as CASSQERGLGAFNEKLFF.